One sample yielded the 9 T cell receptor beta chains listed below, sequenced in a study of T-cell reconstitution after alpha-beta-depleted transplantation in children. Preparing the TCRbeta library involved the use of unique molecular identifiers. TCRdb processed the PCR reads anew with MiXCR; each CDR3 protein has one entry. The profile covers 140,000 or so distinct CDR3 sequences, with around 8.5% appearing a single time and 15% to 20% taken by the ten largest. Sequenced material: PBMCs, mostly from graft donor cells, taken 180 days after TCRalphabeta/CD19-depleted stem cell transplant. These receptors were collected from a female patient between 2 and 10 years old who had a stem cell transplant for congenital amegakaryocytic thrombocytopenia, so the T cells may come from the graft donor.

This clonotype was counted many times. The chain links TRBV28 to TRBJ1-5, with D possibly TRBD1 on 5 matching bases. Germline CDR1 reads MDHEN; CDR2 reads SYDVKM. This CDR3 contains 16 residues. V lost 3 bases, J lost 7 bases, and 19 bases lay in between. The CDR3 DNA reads TGTGCCAGCAGTTTGGCAGGGCGGGCTATGGGACAGCCCCAGCATTTT. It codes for CASSLAGRAMGQPQHF.

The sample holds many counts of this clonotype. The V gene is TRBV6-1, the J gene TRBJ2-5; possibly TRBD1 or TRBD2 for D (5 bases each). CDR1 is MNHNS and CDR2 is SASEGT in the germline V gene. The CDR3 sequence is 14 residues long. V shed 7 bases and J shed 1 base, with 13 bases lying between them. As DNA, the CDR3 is TGTGCCAGCAATGCTCCGGGGCCCCAAGAGACCCAGTACTTC. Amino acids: CASNAPGPQETQYF.

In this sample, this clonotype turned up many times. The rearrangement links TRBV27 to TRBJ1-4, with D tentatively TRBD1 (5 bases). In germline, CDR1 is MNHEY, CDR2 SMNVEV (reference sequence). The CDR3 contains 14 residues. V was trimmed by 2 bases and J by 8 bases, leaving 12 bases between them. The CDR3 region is CASSLRRGGEKLFF. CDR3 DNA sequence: TGTGCCAGCAGTTTACGGAGGGGAGGCGAAAAACTGTTTTTT.

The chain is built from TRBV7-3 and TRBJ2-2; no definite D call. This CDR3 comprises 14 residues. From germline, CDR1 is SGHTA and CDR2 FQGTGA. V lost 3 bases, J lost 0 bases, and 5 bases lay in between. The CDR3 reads CASSFASNTGELFF. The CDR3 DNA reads TGTGCCAGCAGCTTTGCGTCGAACACCGGGGAGCTGTTTTTT. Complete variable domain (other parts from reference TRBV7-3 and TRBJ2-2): GAGVSQTPSNKVTEKGKYVELRCDPISGHTALYWYRQSLGQGPEFLIYFQGTGAADDSGLPNDRFFAVRPEGSVSTLKIQRTERGDSAVYLCASSFASNTGELFFGEGSRLTVL.

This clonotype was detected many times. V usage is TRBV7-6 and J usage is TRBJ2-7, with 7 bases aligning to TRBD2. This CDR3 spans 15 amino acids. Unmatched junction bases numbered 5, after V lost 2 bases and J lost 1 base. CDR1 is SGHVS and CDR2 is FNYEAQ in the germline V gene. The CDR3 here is CASSLSGVRSYEQYF. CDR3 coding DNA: TGTGCCAGCAGCTTAAGCGGGGTGAGGTCCTACGAGCAGTACTTC.

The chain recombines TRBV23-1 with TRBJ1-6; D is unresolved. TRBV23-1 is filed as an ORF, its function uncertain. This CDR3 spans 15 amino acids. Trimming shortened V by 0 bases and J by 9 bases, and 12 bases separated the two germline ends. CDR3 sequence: CASSQSTRRASPLHF. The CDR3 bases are TGCGCCAGCAGTCAATCGACAAGGCGTGCTTCACCCCTCCACTTT.

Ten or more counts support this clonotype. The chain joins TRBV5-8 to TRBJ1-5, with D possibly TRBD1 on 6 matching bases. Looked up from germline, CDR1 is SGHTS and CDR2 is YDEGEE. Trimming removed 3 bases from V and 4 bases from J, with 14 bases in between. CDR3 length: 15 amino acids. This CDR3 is CASSSAGVPNQPQHF. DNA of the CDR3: TGTGCCAGCAGCTCCGCAGGGGTCCCGAATCAGCCCCAGCATTTT.

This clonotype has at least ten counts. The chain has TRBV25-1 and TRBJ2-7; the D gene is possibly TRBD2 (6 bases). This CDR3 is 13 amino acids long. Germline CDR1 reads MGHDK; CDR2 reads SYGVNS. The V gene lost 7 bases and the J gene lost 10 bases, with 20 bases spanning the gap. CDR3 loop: CASMNRGGGEQYF. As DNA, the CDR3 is TGTGCCAGCATGAATAGGGGAGGAGGTGAACAGTACTTC.

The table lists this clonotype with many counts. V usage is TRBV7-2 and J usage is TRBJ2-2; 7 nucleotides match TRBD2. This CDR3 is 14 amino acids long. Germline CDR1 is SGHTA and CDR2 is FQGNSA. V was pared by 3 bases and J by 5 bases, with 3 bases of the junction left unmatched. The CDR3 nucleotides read TGTGCCAGCAGCTTGACTAGCCGGACCGGGGAGCTGTTTTTT. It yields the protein CASSLTSRTGELFF.